One TCR beta chain is described in this entry. Its antigen remains unidentified. Being one base from a much bigger clone, this may be a read error. V was clipped by 0 bases and J by 3 bases, with 10 bases between them. This CDR3 contains 15 residues. Germline-derived CDR1 and CDR2 are MRHNA and SNTAGT. Multiplex PCR was performed with 32 V and 13 J primers, and it amplified TCR beta CDR3. Each CDR3 protein gets one entry after TCRdb re-called the multiplex PCR reads with MiXCR. The table records 30,000 to 40,000 distinct CDR3 sequences, around 28% of them present only once. The sample comes from a study of immune heterogeneity within non-small cell lung tumors. Study-wide points: High-frequency clones unique to single sites coexisted with identical dominant CDR3 beta clonotypes that recurred across tumor sites within a patient.

Bulk tumor genomic DNA was the template, and each sample received 450 to 750 ng. Biopsies, several per primary tumor and spaced far apart, were collected during surgery. Samples came from untreated patients having curative surgery for newly diagnosed non-small cell lung cancer. Newly diagnosed patients with non-small cell lung cancer who were having surgery with curative intent served as donors. The chain joins TRBV6-4 to TRBJ2-3, with D tentatively TRBD1 (6 bases). The specimen was lung tumor tissue. The receptor's source is a man aged 40-49 years with non-small cell lung cancer. The CDR3 loop is CASSDSGARTDTQYF. The CDR3 DNA follows: TGTGCCAGCAGTGACTCGGGGGCTAGAACAGATACGCAGTATTTT.